This TCR beta chain was profiled in a study of T cell responses to AZD1222 COVID-19 vaccine. Data came from immunoSEQ multiplex PCR; TCRdb stores just in-frame clones and leaves some out. The table shows about 130,000 clones, with about 93% occurring only once. The CDR3 has 16 amino acids. J was trimmed by 5 bases and V by 6 bases; bases with no gene match: 7. Germline loops: CDR1 MNHEY, CDR2 SVGEGT. Overall study findings and caveats: Clonal diversity may have been underestimated in mostly white British donors.

For this clone: Its antigen remains unidentified. The same CDR3 also results from other DNA sequences found in this sample.

V usage is TRBV6-2 or TRBV6-3 and J usage is TRBJ2-2, with TRBD2 matching over 12 bases. This sequence originates from an adult in good health. The sequenced sample was peripheral blood, obtained on day 0 of AZD1222 vaccination. The CDR3 region is CASSRRTSGNTGELFF. DNA of the CDR3: TGTGCCAGCAGCCGACGGACTAGCGGGAATACCGGGGAGCTGTTTTTT.